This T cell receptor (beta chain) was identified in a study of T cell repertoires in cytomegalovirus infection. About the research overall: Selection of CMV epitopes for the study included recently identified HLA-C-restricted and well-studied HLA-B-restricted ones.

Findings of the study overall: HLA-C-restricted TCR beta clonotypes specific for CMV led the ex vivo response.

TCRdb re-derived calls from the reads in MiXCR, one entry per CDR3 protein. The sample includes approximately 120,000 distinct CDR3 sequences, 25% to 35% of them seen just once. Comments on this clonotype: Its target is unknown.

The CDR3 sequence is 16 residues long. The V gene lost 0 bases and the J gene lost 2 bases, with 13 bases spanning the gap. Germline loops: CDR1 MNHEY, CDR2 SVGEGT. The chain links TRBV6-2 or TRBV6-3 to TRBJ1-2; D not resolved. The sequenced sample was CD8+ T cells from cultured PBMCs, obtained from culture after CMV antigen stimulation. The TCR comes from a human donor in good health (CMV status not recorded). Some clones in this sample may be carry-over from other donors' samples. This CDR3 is CASSYSAGVHNYGYTF. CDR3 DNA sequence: TGTGCCAGCAGTTACTCGGCCGGTGTACACAACTATGGCTACACCTTC.